This T cell receptor beta chain is drawn from a study of vaccination effects on CD4 cells after COVID-19 (dated by TCRdb to between 2021 and 2022). About the study as a whole: In the ViraFEST assay, PBMC were stimulated with viral peptide pools, and antigen-specific CD4+ T cell clonotypes were then identified by expansion using TCR sequencing. Cultures from other donors in the study were sequenced with the Oncomine TCR Beta short-read assay on an Illumina iSeq 100. Each well held fewer than 2.5 million PBMC cultured in IMDM containing roughly 4.9% human AB serum, about 10 IU/ml IL-2 and gentamicin, along with around 11 ug/ml peptides. Altogether, roughly 10 COVID-19 convalescent patients and several SARS-CoV-2-naive healthy vaccine recipients made up the full study. Across the study, the median time from the second dose to post-vaccine sampling was 72 days (range 14 to 241). SARS-CoV-2 spike-specific CD4+ TCR repertoires were compared before and after mRNA vaccination in COVID-19 convalescent patients and in infection-naive vaccine recipients.

Libraries were constructed by the immunoSEQ multiplex PCR assay. DNA from the CD4+ T cells that had been cultured and isolated underwent TCR beta CDR3 sequencing. In the original analysis: Non-productive TCR sequences were removed and reads were trimmed to the CDR3 region, keeping CDR3s of at least 7 amino acids. Antigen-specific clonotypes were identified with the MANAFEST web app by comparing expansion in peptide wells against reference cultures. To count as positive, a clone had to show expansion at FDR<0.05 compared with the reference and with all other wells, an odds ratio above 5, and a frequency above 0.1% in two replicate wells. A clonotype was defined as cross-reactive if the clonotype was significantly expanded both in SARS-CoV-2 spike wells and in at least one common cold coronavirus spike condition. Using the stringdist R package, CDR3 similarity was measured by Levenshtein distance, and unrooted trees were constructed with ape in R 3.6.1. Drawn from immuneACCESS, this table holds only the in-frame rearrangements with V and J called that TCRdb kept. Clones are partly lost; checked studies trace under half to an unresolved V gene and leave the rest unexplained. V and J calls and clone size are those listed in that table; D and trimming were worked out from the DNA. Here the sample has around 50,000 clones; roughly 70% occur a single time. Around 6.3% of the sample lies in the top ten.

After around 10 days of culture, CD4+ T cells were isolated with the EasySep CD4+ T cell isolation kit. Each participant received two doses of an mRNA SARS-CoV-2 vaccine, either BNT162b2 or mRNA-1273. Negative nucleocapsid antibody results before and after vaccination confirmed that the healthy vaccine recipients had no prior SARS-CoV-2 infection. On days 3 and 7, half of the culture medium was replaced with fresh IL-2-containing medium. Unless noted otherwise, every peptide stimulation condition was grown in triplicate wells. Using Ficoll-Paque Plus gradient centrifugation, PBMC were separated from whole blood and then either used fresh or cryopreserved at -140C. The QIAamp micro DNA kit was used to extract genomic DNA from the cultured CD4+ T cells. General study outcomes and caveats: Among healthy vaccine recipients, nearly all vaccine-induced clones were SARS-CoV-2 mono-reactive, and only 1 of 255 was cross-reactive with common cold coronaviruses. Marked clonal contraction was observed in both infection-induced and vaccine-induced clones at late post-vaccination timepoints, consistent with waning T cell responses. Only a small number of convalescent patients were included, and no early post-infection timepoints were available, which limited the study.

With respect to this clone: Its antigen has not been determined. Base quality data are lacking; no much larger clone is found one base away.

In the germline V gene (reference sequence), CDR1 corresponds to MNHEY and CDR2 to SMNVEV. Unmatched junction bases come to 0, with V trimmed by 6 bases and J by 8 bases. Counted from cysteine to phenylalanine, this CDR3 has 12 amino acids. The retained sequence is limited to the CDR3, 36 bases, with the frame set at the first base. This chain joins TRBV27 to TRBJ1-4; 10 bases in between match TRBD1. The origin of this receptor is a human donor who received a COVID-19 vaccine. The sample consisted of CD4+ T cells from PBMCs cultured without peptide, taken after COVID-19 vaccination. The CDR3 in this case is CASRTGGEKLFF. Here is the DNA: TGTGCCAGCAGGACAGGGGGCGAAAAACTGTTTTTT.